This T cell receptor beta chain was retrieved from a study of blood T cell repertoires in COVID-19. On the study more broadly: COVID-19 samples collected from the United States, Italy and Spain covered acute and convalescent phases.

The table came from immunoSEQ multiplex PCR; TCRdb's copy has only in-frame clones and leaves some out. Of around 230,000 clones listed, 75% to 90% are singletons. V lost 7 bases, J lost 4 bases, and 13 bases lay in between. The germline V gene has CDR1 MNHEY and CDR2 SMNVEV (reference sequence). The CDR3 has 13 residues. What was sequenced was peripheral blood. The genes are TRBV27 and TRBJ1-1; D gene uncertain. The receptor comes from a man aged 60 to 75 who had recovered from COVID-19. DNA for the CDR3: TGTGCCAGCACCGGGCGAGGGCGCACTGAAGCTTTCTTT. Amino acids: CASTGRGRTEAFF.